These 12 T cell receptor beta chains were sequenced from one sample in a study of blood T cells in healthy people across ages. A second PCR of about 7 to 12 cycles used a sample-barcoded 5' primer and a J-beta primer mix. TCRdb processed the 5' RACE reads anew with MiXCR; each CDR3 protein has one entry. The table has under 850,000 distinct CDR3 sequences, 35% to 40% seen once. The sample consisted of blood. All receptors derive from a man aged 18 to 35 in good health.

The V and J genes are TRBV28 and TRBJ2-1, with D uncertain. The CDR3 covers 13 residues. With 3 bases removed from V and 15 bases from J, the gap between germline ends came to 18 bases. Germline-derived CDR1 and CDR2 are MDHEN and SYDVKM. CDR3 protein: CASSFSLGQSWFF. The DNA for the CDR3 is TGTGCCAGCAGTTTTAGTTTGGGTCAGAGTTGGTTCTTC.

Only a few counts were recorded for this clonotype. With a much larger clone just one base away, this may be a read error. The chain couples TRBV6-5 to TRBJ1-2, with 7 bases that match TRBD1. The CDR3 is made up of 14 amino acids. V gave up 6 bases and J gave up 0 bases; unmatched junction bases: 4. Per germline, CDR1 MNHEY and CDR2 SVGAGI. This CDR3 is CASSAGQTNYGYTF. In DNA, the CDR3 is TGTGCCAGCAGCGCGGGACAGACTAACTATGGCTACACCTTC.

The table lists this clonotype with a few counts. The chain employs TRBV27 and TRBJ2-7; 7 nucleotides line up with TRBD1. Germline trimming cut 5 bases from V and 6 bases from J; bases unmatched to any gene: 10. Germline-derived CDR1 and CDR2 are MNHEY and SMNVEV (reference sequence). The CDR3 is 14 residues long. The CDR3, as DNA: TGTGCCAGCAGTCCCTACAGGGGTTGGGGCGAGCAGTACTTC. This translates into CASSPYRGWGEQYF.

The rearrangement uses TRBV27 and TRBJ2-5; D may correspond to TRBD1 or TRBD2 (6 bases each). Germline assignment: CDR1 MNHEY and CDR2 SMNVEV (reference sequence). CDR3 length equals 14 residues. V was trimmed by 2 bases and J by 3 bases, leaving 10 bases between them. CDR3: CASSLRGLKETQYF. The CDR3 DNA is TGTGCCAGCAGTTTACGGGGGCTCAAAGAGACCCAGTACTTC.

Concerning this clonotype itself: A much larger clone differs from this one at a single base, so this may be a read error. The rearrangement links TRBV12-3 or TRBV12-4 to TRBJ1-2; 11 nucleotides match TRBD1. This CDR3 region has 15 residues. The CDR3 DNA is TGTGTCAGCAGTCCCGGGACAGGGGGTAACTATGGCTACACCTTC. Its protein is CVSSPGTGGNYGYTF.

This clonotype was seen ten or more times. This rearrangement joins TRBV4-1 to TRBJ2-7, with D tentatively TRBD1 (6 bases). With 1 base removed from V and 1 base from J, the gap between germline ends came to 8 bases. Germline values: CDR1 MGHRA, CDR2 YSYEKL. The CDR3 loop spans 14 amino acids. CDR3 amino acids: CASSQVQGSYEQYF. In DNA form, the CDR3 reads TGCGCCAGCAGCCAAGTGCAGGGGTCCTACGAGCAGTACTTC.

The sample holds a few counts of this clonotype. The rearrangement links TRBV6-5 to TRBJ2-6, with D possibly being TRBD2 (5 bases). Trimming left V 3 bases short and J 0 bases short, with 21 bases between. CDR3 length: 20 residues. CDR1 MNHEY and CDR2 SVGAGI come from the germline V gene. CDR3 region: CASSYSAPQRSTSGANVLTF. DNA for the CDR3: TGTGCCAGCAGTTATTCTGCCCCCCAGCGGTCCACCTCTGGGGCCAACGTCCTGACTTTC.

The rearrangement links TRBV10-3 to TRBJ1-2; TRBD1 aligns across 10 bases. The V gene end was trimmed by 3 bases and the J gene end by 3 bases; junction bases not matched to a gene: 4. The CDR3 extends over 15 amino acids. Germline assignment: CDR1 ENHRY and CDR2 SYGVKD. CDR3 DNA sequence: TGTGCCATCAGTGAAACCGGACAGGGGGACTATGGCTACACCTTC. This gives the protein CAISETGQGDYGYTF.

The chain recombines TRBV7-8 with TRBJ2-7, with 8 bases identical to TRBD1. CDR3 length: 15 residues. Germline V gene data show CDR1 as SGHVS and CDR2 as FQNEAQ. V was clipped by 7 bases and J by 7 bases; unmatched bases: 15. CDR3 bases: TGTGCCAGCACCCTGGGACAGGTTATCCTCAATGAGCAGTACTTC. This codes for CASTLGQVILNEQYF.

Worth noting for this clonotype: With a much larger clone just one base away, this may be a read error. The V call is TRBV9, the J call TRBJ2-3; D gene uncertain. Germline assignment: CDR1 SGDLS and CDR2 YYNGEE. V lost 3 bases and J 6 bases, leaving 11 bases between the germline ends. The CDR3 loop spans 13 amino acids. CDR3 nucleotide sequence: TGTGCCAGCAGCGCACAGCTCTGCGATACGCAGTATTTT. It is translated as CASSAQLCDTQYF. Combining the CDR3 with reference TRBV9 and TRBJ2-3 gives the whole variable domain DSGVTQTPKHLITATGQRVTLRCSPRSGDLSVYWYQQSLDQGLQFLIQYYNGEERAKGNILERFSAQQFPDLHSELNLSSLELGDSALYFCASSAQLCDTQYFGPGTRLTVL.

In the case of this clonotype: A clone one base away is much larger, so this may be a read error. This sequence joins TRBV12-3 or TRBV12-4 and TRBJ2-7, with TRBD1 matching over 9 bases. With V trimmed by 6 bases and J by 7 bases, 13 bases remained unmatched. The CDR3 length is 15 residues. CDR3 DNA: TGTGCCAGCAGCCCCGACAGGGGGTTCTACAATGAGCAGTACTTC. This sequence encodes CASSPDRGFYNEQYF.

This clonotype was counted only a few times. The chain is built from TRBV12-3 or TRBV12-4 and TRBJ1-4; D ambiguous. The CDR3 spans 15 residues. Trimming shortened V by 6 bases and J by 4 bases, and 15 bases separated the two germline ends. The CDR3 coding sequence is TGTGCCAGCAGCCGCACATGGATCAATAATGAAAAACTGTTTTTT. Its translation: CASSRTWINNEKLFF.